A single sample gave rise to the 27 T cell receptor beta chains below, sequenced in a study of CXCR3-negative and CXCR3-positive naive CD8 T cells. General study results and limits: CXCR3-positive naive cells carried more hydrophobic TRB CDR3s than CXCR3-negative naive cells did.

The libraries of TRB cDNA were prepared using 5' RACE with UMI labels. From its re-call of the 5' RACE reads, TCRdb lists each CDR3 protein once, without DNA. The table for this sample gives about 6,800 distinct CDR3 sequences. No cognate antigen is known for these TCRs. Sequenced material: naive CXCR3+ CD8+ T cells from blood. The subset was: CD45RO-CCR7+CD27+CD95- naive CD8+ T cells expressing CXCR3 (TNR3+). The receptors were gathered from a human donor in good health. Some clones in this sample may be carry-over from other donors' samples.

The chain carries TRBV20-1 and TRBJ1-2. The germline gives CDR1 DFQATT, CDR2 SNEGSKA (reference sequence). There are 16 residues in the CDR3. The CDR3 region is CSARDPSEGWSEGYTF.

The chain recombines TRBV3-1 with TRBJ2-7; TCRdb picks TRBD2, but there is no DNA to check that call. Germline loops: CDR1 LGHDT, CDR2 YNNKEL (reference sequence). The CDR3 is 16 amino acids. The CDR3 here is CASSQDPAGAIYEQYF.

This clonotype shows up as medium-sized by frequency. The gene calls are TRBV5-1 and TRBJ2-3; TCRdb returns TRBD1, unconfirmable since there is no DNA. CDR3 length equals 15 residues. Germline V gives CDR1 SGHRS, CDR2 YFSETQ. The CDR3 reads CASSSWTGGTDTQYF.

The V gene is TRBV7-2, the J gene TRBJ2-7; TCRdb's D gene call, TRBD1, goes unchecked for lack of DNA. This CDR3 contains 14 residues. Germline V CDR1 and CDR2: SGHTA, FQGNSA. Here the CDR3 reads CASSLGPGIYEQYF.

The rearrangement uses TRBV19 and TRBJ1-1. CDR1 is LNHDA, CDR2 SQIVND, per germline (reference sequence). CDR3 length: 15 residues. CDR3 residues: CASSIHRVENTEAFF.

This clonotype is identified as medium-sized from frequency. V and J are TRBV15 and TRBJ2-7; TCRdb's D call of TRBD2 is untestable without DNA. The CDR3 contains 14 residues. In germline, CDR1 is LNHNV, CDR2 YYDKDF (reference sequence). This CDR3 reads CATSRDPEGYEQYF.

V usage is TRBV7-2 and J usage is TRBJ2-1. Per the germline V gene, CDR1 is SGHTA and CDR2 is FQGNSA. The CDR3 has 16 amino acids. CDR3 protein: CASSPLGRSLQDEQFF.

This clonotype is medium-sized by frequency. V is TRBV20-1 and J is TRBJ2-5. The length of the CDR3 is 14 residues. Germline V gene lookup returns CDR1 DFQATT and CDR2 SNEGSKA (reference sequence). This CDR3 reads CSARQAVLEETQYF.

Judged by frequency, this clonotype is medium-sized (0.01 to 0.1%). The V gene is TRBV29-1, the J gene TRBJ2-1; the D call of TRBD2 rests on TCRdb alone, since no DNA is present to check it. The CDR3 spans 12 residues. From germline, CDR1 is SQVTM and CDR2 ANQGSEA. The CDR3 loop is CSASAGEGEQFF.

J is TRBJ2-2 and V is TRBV9; TCRdb returns TRBD1, unconfirmable since there is no DNA. The CDR3 is made up of 15 amino acids. Germline CDR1 SGDLS, CDR2 YYNGEE. CDR3 protein: CASSPGSVMHGELFF.

The chain uses TRBV12-3 or TRBV12-4 and TRBJ2-3; TCRdb returns TRBD1, unconfirmable since there is no DNA. The CDR3 runs 16 residues. The CDR3 is CASSSTGLPAPSTQYF.

The chain couples TRBV20-1 to TRBJ2-7; the D gene TCRdb calls, TRBD1, cannot be checked with no DNA. CDR3 size: 14 residues. CDR1 and CDR2 from the germline V gene are DFQATT and SNEGSKA (reference sequence). The CDR3 here is CSASGTPADYEQYF.

This rearrangement joins TRBV20-1 to TRBJ2-5; TCRdb's assignment of TRBD1 cannot be checked, as there is no DNA. In germline, CDR1 is DFQATT, CDR2 SNEGSKA (reference sequence). CDR3 size: 13 residues. The chain's CDR3 is CSAPPPFKETQYF.

The chain couples TRBV7-2 to TRBJ2-3. CDR1 SGHTA and CDR2 FQGNSA come from the germline V gene. The CDR3 has 12 amino acids. The CDR3 is CASNPIPDTQYF.

The chain employs TRBV29-1 and TRBJ2-2; TCRdb picks TRBD1, but there is no DNA to check that call. CDR3 size: 16 residues. CDR1 SQVTM and CDR2 ANQGSEA come from the germline V gene. This CDR3 is CSVEHRGPYDTGELFF.

This clonotype is labeled medium-sized based on frequency. The chain employs TRBV28 and TRBJ2-7; TCRdb's D gene call, TRBD1, goes unchecked for lack of DNA. Germline values: CDR1 MDHEN, CDR2 SYDVKM. This CDR3 region has 14 residues. The CDR3 spells CASRRDRSSYEQYF.

The V gene is TRBV7-9, the J gene TRBJ2-5; TCRdb lists TRBD1, though no DNA is available to test this call. Germline V gene lookup returns CDR1 SEHNR and CDR2 FQNEAQ (reference sequence). The CDR3 runs to 13 residues. CDR3 in amino acids: CASGTGQQETQYF.

CDR3 protein: CASSPPGEQFF. The V gene is TRBV11-2, the J gene TRBJ2-1; checking the TCRdb D call of TRBD1 is not possible without DNA. In germline, CDR1 is SGHAT, CDR2 FQNNGV. The CDR3 is made up of 11 amino acids.

In terms of frequency, this clonotype is medium-sized. The gene calls are TRBV7-8 and TRBJ2-3. This CDR3 contains 12 residues. Per germline, CDR1 SGHVS and CDR2 FQNEAQ. This CDR3 is CASSSNPNTQYF. The full variable domain, with the rest looked up from reference TRBV7-8 and TRBJ2-3, is GAGVSQSPRYKVAKRGQDVALRCDPISGHVSLFWYQQALGQGPEFLTYFQNEAQLDKSGLPSDRFFAERPEGSVSTLKIQRTQQEDSAVYLCASSSNPNTQYFGPGTRLTVL.

This clonotype is labeled medium-sized based on frequency. The chain is built from TRBV29-1 and TRBJ2-4; TCRdb gives TRBD1 as the D gene, but with no DNA this cannot be confirmed. The CDR3 spans 15 residues. Germline CDR1 SQVTM, CDR2 ANQGSEA. CDR3 sequence reads: CSVVGGLLAKNIQYF.

This clonotype is deemed medium-sized by its frequency. The chain couples TRBV29-1 to TRBJ2-3; TCRdb's assignment of TRBD1 cannot be checked, as there is no DNA. The CDR3 covers 12 residues. CDR1 and CDR2 from the germline V gene are SQVTM and ANQGSEA. The CDR3 sequence is CSVGGGTDTQYF.

Judged by frequency, this clonotype is medium-sized (0.01 to 0.1%). The rearrangement joins TRBV25-1 to TRBJ2-3; lacking DNA, the TRBD1 call made by TCRdb goes unchecked. There are 13 residues in the CDR3. Germline V gives CDR1 MGHDK, CDR2 SYGVNS. The CDR3 here is CASSVGHTDTQYF.

Its frequency marks this clonotype as medium-sized. The V gene is TRBV2, the J gene TRBJ2-7; the D call of TRBD1 rests on TCRdb alone, since no DNA is present to check it. The CDR3 is 15 residues long. The V gene's germline CDR1 is SNHLY and CDR2 FYNNEI. CDR3 sequence: CASRVGTGSSYEQYF.

V gene TRBV29-1 combines with J gene TRBJ2-3. CDR1 is SQVTM and CDR2 is ANQGSEA in the germline V gene. This CDR3 has 11 amino acids. CDR3: CSSDPTDTQYF.

V and J are TRBV7-6 and TRBJ2-1; TCRdb's D gene call, TRBD1, goes unchecked for lack of DNA. The CDR3 extends over 13 amino acids. Germline loops: CDR1 SGHVS, CDR2 FNYEAQ. The CDR3: CASSGGTTNEQFF. The whole variable domain, filled in from reference TRBV7-6 and TRBJ2-1, reads GAGVSQSPRYKVTKRGQDVALRCDPISGHVSLYWYRQALGQGPEFLTYFNYEAQQDKSGLPNDRFSAERPEGSISTLTIQRTEQRDSAMYRCASSGGTTNEQFFGPGTRLTVL.

The rearrangement joins TRBV29-1 to TRBJ1-3. The germline V gene has CDR1 SQVTM and CDR2 ANQGSEA. The CDR3 has 15 amino acids. CDR3 in amino acids: CSVDRSFATGNTIYF.

By frequency, this clonotype is medium-sized. The chain couples TRBV2 to TRBJ2-7. The CDR3 totals 12 residues. Germline V gives CDR1 SNHLY, CDR2 FYNNEI. CDR3 amino acids: CASQTESYEQYF. The full variable domain, with the rest looked up from reference TRBV2 and TRBJ2-7, is EPEVTQTPSHQVTQMGQEVILRCVPISNHLYFYWYRQILGQKVEFLVSFYNNEISEKSEIFDDQFSVERPDGSNFTLKIRSTKLEDSAMYFCASQTESYEQYFGPGTRLTVT.